The 25 T cell receptor beta chains listed next were all sequenced from one sample in a study of cytomegalovirus exposure and HLA in healthy donors. PCR employed 60 Vbeta and 13 Jbeta primers. Clones were sequenced by immunoSEQ multiplex PCR, and TCRdb holds only the in-frame ones, with some missing. The table shows about 88,000 clones, with approximately 71% occurring only once. Sequencing used PBMCs. These receptors all stem from a man in his forties or fifties in good health and CMV-seronegative.

V usage is TRBV6-6 and J usage is TRBJ2-3, with D possibly matching TRBD2 (5 bases). The V end lost 7 bases, the J end lost 0 bases, and 11 bases lay between the germline ends. Germline CDR1 is MNHNY and CDR2 is SVGAGI (reference sequence). This CDR3 has 14 amino acids. DNA of the CDR3: TGTGCCAGCAAGATAGGACTGAGCACAGATACGCAGTATTTT. As protein: CASKIGLSTDTQYF.

The genes are TRBV28 and TRBJ1-1; perhaps TRBD1 as D (6 bases). The V gene's germline CDR1 is MDHEN and CDR2 SYDVKM. The CDR3 extends over 13 amino acids. Trimming took 6 bases from V and 8 from J, leaving 16 bases between them. The CDR3 is CASRQGLWGEAFF. The CDR3 DNA reads as TGTGCCAGCAGACAGGGTCTTTGGGGGGAAGCTTTCTTT.

The chain has TRBV2 and TRBJ1-2; D unclear. This CDR3 is built from 14 residues. Germline CDR1 and CDR2: SNHLY and FYNNEI. With 5 bases removed from V and 8 bases from J, the gap between germline ends came to 18 bases. CDR3 protein: CASSLQIGSVGYTF. The CDR3 DNA sequence: TGTGCCAGCAGTCTCCAAATCGGGAGTGTCGGCTACACCTTC.

In this sample, this clone turned up a few times. V usage is TRBV21-1 and J usage is TRBJ2-3; the D call of TRBD1 is as the table states it, not checked on the DNA. TRBV21-1 is a pseudogene. The CDR3 runs 15 residues. The CDR3 DNA follows: TGTGCCAGCAGCAAAGCTCTCCAGGGGGGAGATACGCAGTATTTT. Protein sequence: CASSKALQGGDTQYF.

This chain uses TRBV5-1 with TRBJ1-1; TRBD1 aligns across 10 bases. The CDR3 runs to 15 residues. CDR1 is SGHRS, CDR2 YFSETQ, per germline. The V gene end was trimmed by 7 bases and the J gene end by 1 base; junction bases not matched to a gene: 7. The CDR3 loop reads CASLLGTGANTEAFF. The CDR3 bases are TGCGCCAGCTTATTGGGGACAGGGGCGAACACTGAAGCTTTCTTT.

V usage is TRBV25-1 and J usage is TRBJ1-1, with 8 bases that match TRBD1. The germline V gene has CDR1 MGHDK and CDR2 SYGVNS. The CDR3 length is 16 residues. Trimming at V came to 3 bases and at J to 0 bases, leaving 6 bases not matched to a gene. The CDR3 spells CASSEMGTGLNTEAFF. CDR3 coding DNA: TGTGCCAGCAGTGAGATGGGGACAGGATTGAACACTGAAGCTTTCTTT.

The chain has TRBV11-3 and TRBJ2-5, with 9 bases aligning to TRBD1. Looked up from germline, CDR1 is SGHNT and CDR2 is YENEEA. The V gene end was trimmed by 1 base and the J gene end by 3 bases; junction bases not matched to a gene: 3. This CDR3 is 15 amino acids long. The CDR3 nucleotides read TGTGCCAGCAGCTTAGGGGGGACAGGGAAAGAGACCCAGTACTTC. It codes for CASSLGGTGKETQYF.

The chain joins TRBV5-1 to TRBJ2-7; TRBD1 agrees at 9 bases. The CDR3 is made up of 13 amino acids. Germline loops: CDR1 SGHRS, CDR2 YFSETQ. V lost 4 bases to trimming and J lost 5 bases; unmatched junction nucleotides: 4. CDR3 nucleotide sequence: TGCGCCAGCAGCCGGGGACAGGGAGACGAGCAGTACGTC. Residues: CASSRGQGDEQYV.

The chain links TRBV10-3 to TRBJ2-3, with TRBD2 as a possible D gene (6 bases). Germline CDR1 is ENHRY and CDR2 is SYGVKD. V was trimmed by 8 bases and J by 2 bases, leaving 14 bases between them. The CDR3 consists of 14 residues. The CDR3, as DNA: TGTGCCATCGGGGACTTTAGGGTCACAGATACGCAGTATTTT. Protein: CAIGDFRVTDTQYF.

In this sample, this clone turned up a few times. The chain links TRBV5-4 to TRBJ1-2; 8 bases map to TRBD1. The CDR3 is 13 amino acids. Germline values: CDR1 SGHNT, CDR2 YYREEE (reference sequence). The J segment lost 13 bases and the V segment lost 4 bases, leaving 12 bases of the junction unmatched. The CDR3 here is CASSPRGAGGATF. CDR3 nucleotides: TGTGCCAGCAGCCCCCGAGGGGCAGGGGGCGCCACCTTC. Full variable domain (outside the CDR3, taken from reference TRBV5-4 and TRBJ1-2): ETGVTQSPTHLIKTRGQQVTLRCSSQSGHNTVSWYQQALGQGPQFIFQYYREEENGRGNFPPRFSGLQFPNYSSELNVNALELDDSALYLCASSPRGAGGATFGSGTRLTVV.

V usage is TRBV2 and J usage is TRBJ2-1, with 8 bases lining up with TRBD1. Per germline, CDR1 SNHLY and CDR2 FYNNEI. V lost 5 bases to trimming and J lost 5 bases; unmatched junction nucleotides: 8. The CDR3 totals 15 residues. CDR3 amino acids: CASSWTGRINNEQFF. DNA of the CDR3: TGTGCCAGCAGTTGGACAGGGCGCATCAACAATGAGCAGTTCTTC.

This chain uses TRBV13 with TRBJ2-3; the match to TRBD2 covers 9 bases. Germline-derived CDR1 and CDR2 are PRHDT and FYEKMQ (reference sequence). The CDR3 length is 15 residues. V was clipped by 5 bases and J by 1 base; unmatched bases: 4. CDR3 coding DNA: TGTGCCAGCAGCCCGAGACTAGCGGGCACAGATACGCAGTATTTT. Amino acid sequence: CASSPRLAGTDTQYF.

The rearrangement links TRBV6-5 to TRBJ1-2; 8 nucleotides agree with TRBD1. Trimming took 3 bases from V and 7 from J; bases not matched to a gene: 10. The germline gives CDR1 MNHEY, CDR2 SVGAGI. The CDR3 totals 15 residues. The CDR3 loop is CASSYGGQGLSGYTF. CDR3 nucleotide sequence: TGTGCCAGCAGTTATGGAGGACAGGGACTGAGTGGCTACACCTTC.

This rearrangement joins TRBV7-2 to TRBJ2-1; D may be TRBD1 (5 bases). V lost 0 bases to trimming and J lost 8 bases, with 11 bases between them. CDR3 length: 14 amino acids. Germline lookup yields CDR1 SGHTA and CDR2 FQGNSA. The CDR3 DNA reads as TGTGCCAGCAGCTTAGCAACAGGATTCTATGAGCAGTTCTTC. Protein: CASSLATGFYEQFF.

The gene calls are TRBV5-8 and TRBJ2-5, with D possibly matching TRBD1 (6 bases). The V gene's germline CDR1 is SGHTS and CDR2 YDEGEE. V lost 1 base to trimming and J lost 3 bases, with 16 bases between them. This CDR3 has 16 amino acids. The CDR3 sequence is CASSLWGREREETQYF. CDR3 nucleotide sequence: TGTGCCAGCAGCTTGTGGGGGCGCGAACGCGAAGAGACCCAGTACTTC.

This chain connects TRBV9 to TRBJ2-1; possible D gene TRBD1, 5 bases. Trimming took 4 bases from V and 0 from J, leaving 11 bases between them. CDR1 is SGDLS and CDR2 is YYNGEE in the germline V gene. CDR3 size: 15 residues. The CDR3 protein is CASSRRQSSYNEQFF. DNA of the CDR3: TGTGCCAGCAGCCGAAGACAGAGCTCCTACAATGAGCAGTTCTTC.

This clone was counted between two and nine times. This chain links TRBV4-1 with TRBJ2-7, with D unresolved. CDR1 and CDR2 from the germline V gene are MGHRA and YSYEKL. The CDR3 runs to 15 residues. V lost 0 bases to trimming and J lost 1 base, with 10 bases between them. DNA of the CDR3: TGCGCCAGCAGCCAAGAGATCGCCCAGTCCTACGAGCAGTACTTC. Protein sequence: CASSQEIAQSYEQYF.

This clone was picked up a small number of times. The J gene is TRBJ2-5, the V gene TRBV30; TRBD2 aligns across 7 bases. CDR3 size: 17 residues. Germline V gives CDR1 GTSNPN, CDR2 SVGIG (reference sequence). V shed 1 base and J 3 bases; nucleotides not matched to a gene: 14. CDR3 residues: CAWSANPRLAFKETQYF. CDR3 DNA sequence: TGTGCCTGGAGTGCCAACCCGAGACTAGCCTTTAAAGAGACCCAGTACTTC.

V gene TRBV7-2 combines with J gene TRBJ1-1; no definite D call. Germline CDR1 and CDR2: SGHTA and FQGNSA. The CDR3 runs 17 residues. V lost 5 bases to trimming and J lost 0 bases, with 19 bases between them. The CDR3 protein is CASSPLPPRVMNTEAFF. Here the CDR3 DNA reads TGTGCCAGCAGCCCTCTCCCCCCGAGGGTCATGAACACTGAAGCTTTCTTT.

This clone was picked up one time. The CDR3 coding sequence is TGTGCCAGCAGCCCCGGACAGGGGCAGGGTCAGCCCCAGCATTTT. Protein: CASSPGQGQGQPQHF. This chain connects TRBV7-9 to TRBJ1-5, with 9 bases aligning to TRBD1. This CDR3 region has 15 residues. V dropped 5 bases and J dropped 6; count of bases not matched to a gene: 8. Germline V gene sequence: CDR1 SEHNR, CDR2 FQNEAQ (reference sequence).

V usage is TRBV9 and J usage is TRBJ1-6, with a weak D call TRBD1 (6 bases). The CDR3 is 17 residues long. V lost 0 bases to trimming and J lost 4 bases, with 14 bases between them. The germline V gene encodes CDR1 SGDLS and CDR2 YYNGEE. In DNA form, the CDR3 reads TGTGCCAGCAGCGTAGGGGTTGACAGGTCTTATAATTCACCCCTCCACTTT. This codes for CASSVGVDRSYNSPLHF.

This chain connects TRBV7-9 to TRBJ2-3, with D hard to call. The ends were cut back, 7 bases at V and 4 bases at J, with 12 bases in the middle. The CDR3 has 13 amino acids. Germline assignment: CDR1 SEHNR and CDR2 FQNEAQ (reference sequence). The DNA for the CDR3 is TGTGCCAGCACCCTTTTGTCCCCAGATACGCAGTATTTT. Amino acid sequence: CASTLLSPDTQYF. The variable domain in full, with the rest retrieved from reference TRBV7-9 and TRBJ2-3, is DTGVSQNPRHKITKRGQNVTFRCDPISEHNRLYWYRQTLGQGPEFLTYFQNEAQLEKSRLLSDRFSAERPKGSFSTLEIQRTEQGDSAMYLCASTLLSPDTQYFGPGTRLTVL.

This chain uses TRBV9 with TRBJ1-6, with 9 positions matching TRBD1. The J segment lost 11 bases and the V segment lost 3 bases, leaving 6 bases of the junction unmatched. This CDR3 region has 14 residues. The germline V gene encodes CDR1 SGDLS and CDR2 YYNGEE. The CDR3 sequence is CASSAGQGFPPLHF. The CDR3 DNA reads as TGTGCCAGCAGCGCGGGACAGGGTTTTCCACCCCTCCACTTT.

This clone was found a few times. This chain uses TRBV7-6 with TRBJ1-1; weak D call: TRBD1 (6 bases). The V and J ends lost 1 base and 3 bases respectively, with 9 bases between them. Per germline, CDR1 SGHVS and CDR2 FNYEAQ. The CDR3 is made up of 14 amino acids. CDR3 residues: CASSLGQEHTEAFF. The CDR3 nucleotides read TGTGCCAGCAGCTTAGGACAGGAACACACTGAAGCTTTCTTT.

The gene calls are TRBV4-3 and TRBJ1-1; D perhaps matches TRBD1 (5 bases). CDR3 length: 14 amino acids. The V end lost 1 base, the J end lost 3 bases, and 9 bases lay between the germline ends. Per germline, CDR1 LGHNA and CDR2 YSLEER. CDR3 nucleotides: TGCGCCAGCAGCCAAGTAGCGGGGGACACTGAAGCTTTCTTT. It codes for CASSQVAGDTEAFF.